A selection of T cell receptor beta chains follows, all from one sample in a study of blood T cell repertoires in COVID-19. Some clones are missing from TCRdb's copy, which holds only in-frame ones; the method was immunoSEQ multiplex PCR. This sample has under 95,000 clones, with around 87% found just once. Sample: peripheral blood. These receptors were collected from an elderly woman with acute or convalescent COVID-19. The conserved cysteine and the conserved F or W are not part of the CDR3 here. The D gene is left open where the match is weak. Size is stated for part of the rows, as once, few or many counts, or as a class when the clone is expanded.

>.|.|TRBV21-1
ASSKRRGRNEKLF
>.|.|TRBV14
ASSRAGALMEQY
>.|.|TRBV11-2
ASSLGQYTGELF
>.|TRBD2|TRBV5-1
ASSQGLAGRNEQF
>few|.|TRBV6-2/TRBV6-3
ASSRDLRYSNQPQH
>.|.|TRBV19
ASTVYRDTEAF
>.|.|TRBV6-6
ASSSAGTAGYNEQF
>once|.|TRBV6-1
ASSEAGGRKTQY
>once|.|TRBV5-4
ASSLLGKGTEAF
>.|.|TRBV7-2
ASSLPSRRARRNTIY
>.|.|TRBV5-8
ASSMDFGHRGTEAF
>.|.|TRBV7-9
ASSLGRGQLNTEAF
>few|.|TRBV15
ATSRDRATNEKLF
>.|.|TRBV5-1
ASSLVGLRDEQY
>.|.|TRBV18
ASSLGQRGSNQPQH
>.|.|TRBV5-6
ASSTPAYEQY
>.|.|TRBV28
ASSLPSPVANEQY
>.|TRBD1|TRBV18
ASSRTGQETQY
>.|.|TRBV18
ASSPDSGTQY
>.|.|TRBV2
AWGGAVYGYT
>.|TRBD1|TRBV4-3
ASSQDAATGTYGYT
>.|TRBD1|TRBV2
ASSEISRGSAEAF
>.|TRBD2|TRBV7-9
ATLAKREGQRDTQY
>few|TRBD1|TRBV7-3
ASSLGQGPYPLH
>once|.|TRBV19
ASSSSQGHNTEAF
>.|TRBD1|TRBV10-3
ALRESGGSGNTIY
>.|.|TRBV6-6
ASRDRGISYNEQF
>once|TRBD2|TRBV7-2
ASSFRGLAGGTGELF
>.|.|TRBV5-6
ASSPPSLANTGELF
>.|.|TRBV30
AWSVRSGYYNEQF
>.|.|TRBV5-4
ASNIGTTGTEAF
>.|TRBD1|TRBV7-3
ASSWDRGRETQY
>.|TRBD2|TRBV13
ASSPRLAGGGEQF
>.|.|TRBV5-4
ASSAGGSGNQPQH
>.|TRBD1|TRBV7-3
ASSTTGYQETQY
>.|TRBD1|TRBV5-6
ASSSSGQGAYGYT